This entry lists 16 T cell receptor beta chains sequenced from one sample in a study of early T cells in non-severe SARS-CoV-2 infection. One entry per CDR3 protein, called by TCRdb with MiXCR from the 5' RACE reads. The data contain 50,000 to 60,000 distinct CDR3 sequences, 6.6% of them singletons. The sequenced sample was whole blood, obtained at baseline. The receptor set was obtained from an adult who was a healthcare worker with PCR-confirmed SARS-CoV-2 infection or an uninfected control (not recorded which).

The sample holds many counts of this clonotype. J is TRBJ1-5 and V is TRBV5-1; the D is unclear. Germline loops: CDR1 SGHRS, CDR2 YFSETQ. Trimming pared 1 base from V and 7 bases from J, leaving 9 bases between. The CDR3 extends over 13 amino acids. This chain's CDR3 is CASSLRQGQPQHF. Written as DNA, the CDR3 is TGCGCCAGCAGCTTGCGGCAAGGACAGCCCCAGCATTTT.

This clonotype occurred many times. The V and J genes are TRBV20-1 and TRBJ2-2; no clear D. CDR3 length equals 14 residues. V gave up 2 bases and J gave up 1 base, with 8 bases separating them. Germline V CDR1 and CDR2: DFQATT, SNEGSKA (reference sequence). CDR3 sequence reads: CSARFRQNTGELFF. The CDR3 coding sequence is TGCAGTGCTAGATTCCGGCAGAACACCGGGGAGCTGTTTTTT.

The sample holds many counts of this clonotype. The J gene is TRBJ1-5, the V gene TRBV20-1; D is unresolved. Deletions cut 4 bases from V and 3 bases from J, with 10 bases between. There are 13 residues in the CDR3. Germline V lookup: CDR1 DFQATT, CDR2 SNEGSKA (reference sequence). Written as DNA, the CDR3 is TGCAGTGCTATACTTAGAGACAATCAGCCCCAGCATTTT. Amino acid sequence: CSAILRDNQPQHF.

This clonotype has more than one count but fewer than ten. The gene calls are TRBV4-2 and TRBJ2-1; no definite D call. Germline loops: CDR1 LGHNA, CDR2 YNFKEQ. CDR3 length: 13 amino acids. The V end lost 0 bases, the J end lost 9 bases, and 9 bases lay between the germline ends. The CDR3 DNA reads TGTGCCAGCAGCCAAGATCTCTTGATTGAGCAGTTCTTC. Amino acid sequence: CASSQDLLIEQFF.

The chain combines TRBV9 with TRBJ2-5, with a weak D call TRBD1 (6 bases). Looked up from germline, CDR1 is SGDLS and CDR2 is YYNGEE. The CDR3 is made up of 14 amino acids. Trimming took 4 bases from V and 0 from J, leaving 10 bases between them. In DNA, the CDR3 is TGTGCCAGCAGCAGCGGACAGCACCAAGAGACCCAGTACTTC. This sequence encodes CASSSGQHQETQYF.

V is TRBV27 and J is TRBJ1-2; possible D gene TRBD1, 6 bases. Germline V gene data show CDR1 as MNHEY and CDR2 as SMNVEV (reference sequence). The ends were cut back, 8 bases at V and 7 bases at J, with 17 bases in the middle. This CDR3 is built from 13 residues. Here the CDR3 DNA reads TGTGCCAGCTCGCTGGGAGGGGGGACTGGCTACACCTTC. Protein sequence: CASSLGGGTGYTF.

The sample holds a few counts of this clonotype. The chain recombines TRBV5-1 with TRBJ1-1; D ambiguous. This CDR3 region has 14 residues. The V end lost 0 bases, the J end lost 0 bases, and 6 bases lay between the germline ends. The V gene's germline CDR1 is SGHRS and CDR2 YFSETQ. The CDR3 DNA is TGCGCCAGCAGCTTGGACAGCCTGAACACTGAAGCTTTCTTT. Protein sequence: CASSLDSLNTEAFF.

The table lists this clonotype with many counts. The chain uses TRBV5-1 and TRBJ1-1; D ambiguous. The germline V gene has CDR1 SGHRS and CDR2 YFSETQ. The CDR3 is made up of 14 amino acids. Between the trimmed V and J ends, which lost 0 bases and 3 bases, there was a span of 9 bases. The CDR3 sequence: CASSLATEDTEAFF. As DNA, the CDR3 is TGCGCCAGCAGCTTGGCCACGGAAGACACTGAAGCTTTCTTT. The whole variable domain, remainder taken from reference TRBV5-1 and TRBJ1-1, is KAGVTQTPRYLIKTRGQQVTLSCSPISGHRSVSWYQQTPGQGLQFLFEYFSETQRNKGNFPGRFSGRQFSNSRSEMNVSTLELGDSALYLCASSLATEDTEAFFGQGTRLTVV.

This clonotype has only a few counts. The chain has TRBV7-6 and TRBJ2-5, with D perhaps matching TRBD2 (6 bases). Trimming removed 1 base at V and 14 bases at J, with 17 bases between. Germline V gene data show CDR1 as SGHVS and CDR2 as FNYEAQ. The CDR3 spans 13 residues. CDR3 residues: CASSLGPLSGTYF. Written as DNA, the CDR3 is TGTGCCAGCAGCTTAGGCCCGCTATCCGGGACTTACTTC.

This clonotype was found many times. The chain links TRBV20-1 to TRBJ2-7; the D gene is possibly TRBD1 (6 bases). The CDR3 contains 15 residues. Deletions cut 0 bases from V and 0 bases from J, with 12 bases between. Germline CDR1 reads DFQATT; CDR2 reads SNEGSKA (reference sequence). The CDR3 nucleotides read TGCAGTGCTAGAGATTGGAGGACAGCCTCCTACGAGCAGTACTTC. It is translated as CSARDWRTASYEQYF.

This clonotype was recorded at least ten times. The chain combines TRBV12-3 or TRBV12-4 with TRBJ2-3, with 10 bases identical to TRBD2. The CDR3 loop spans 16 amino acids. V gave up 3 bases and J gave up 6 bases; unmatched junction bases: 9. CDR3 nucleotides: TGTGCCAGCAGTTTGTTTTTTAGCGGGGGGTTGGATACGCAGTATTTT. Amino acid sequence: CASSLFFSGGLDTQYF.

This clonotype was counted a few times. The rearrangement uses TRBV7-2 and TRBJ1-6; TRBD1 might be the D (5 bases). Germline V lookup: CDR1 SGHTA, CDR2 FQGNSA. The CDR3 is made up of 13 amino acids. Deletions cut 0 bases from V and 14 bases from J, with 11 bases between. CDR3 DNA: TGTGCCAGCAGCTTAGCGCTCGGACAAACCCTCCACTTT. Protein: CASSLALGQTLHF. The full variable domain, in which reference TRBV7-2 and TRBJ1-6 provide the parts outside the CDR3, is GAGVSQSPSNKVTEKGKDVELRCDPISGHTALYWYRQSLGQGLEFLIYFQGNSAPDKSGLPSDRFSAERTGGSVSTLTIQRTQQEDSAVYLCASSLALGQTLHFGNGTRLTVT.

This clonotype turned up a few times. A read error may produce the germline difference seen at one junction end. V is TRBV4-3 and J is TRBJ1-3, with D tentatively TRBD1 (6 bases). Per the germline V gene, CDR1 is LGHNA and CDR2 is YSLEER. This CDR3 has 17 amino acids. The CDR3: CASNQDRTDYPGNTIYF. In DNA form, the CDR3 reads TGCGCCAGCAACCAAGACAGGACGGATTACCCTGGAAACACCATATATTTT.

The chain links TRBV4-3 to TRBJ2-7; no clear D. The CDR3 is made up of 13 amino acids. The V gene lost 0 bases and the J gene lost 2 bases, with 5 bases spanning the gap. CDR1 is LGHNA and CDR2 is YSLEER in the germline V gene. CDR3 in DNA: TGCGCCAGCAGCCAAGATAGGCCCTACGAGCAGTACTTC. This encodes CASSQDRPYEQYF.

The gene calls are TRBV20-1 and TRBJ1-5; D may be TRBD1 (5 bases). The V gene lost 3 bases and the J gene lost 1 base, with 16 bases spanning the gap. CDR1 and CDR2 from the germline V gene are DFQATT and SNEGSKA (reference sequence). CDR3 length: 16 amino acids. The CDR3 here is CSASPVAGSSNQPQHF. The CDR3 DNA sequence: TGCAGTGCTAGTCCTGTGGCAGGGTCAAGCAATCAGCCCCAGCATTTT.

This clonotype showed up many times. This sequence joins TRBV5-6 and TRBJ2-1; 9 bases are shared with TRBD2. The CDR3 sequence is 14 residues long. Germline CDR1 and CDR2: SGHDT and YYEEEE. The V and J ends lost 4 bases and 8 bases, in that order; junction bases with no gene match: 7. CDR3 sequence reads: CASSPDGLAHEQFF. In nucleotides, the CDR3 is TGTGCCAGCAGCCCGGACGGACTAGCGCATGAGCAGTTCTTC.